These 32 T cell receptor beta chains share one sample of origin, sequenced in a study of T cells in women clearing cervical HPV infection. Sequencing was performed with immunoSEQ multiplex PCR; in TCRdb, only in-frame clones are kept and a portion is missing. The specimen's table records around 17,000 clones. Sequencing was carried out using blood buffy coat. All receptors come from a woman between 18 and 70 years old with a cervical HPV16 infection that either progressed to CIN3+ or cleared (not recorded which).

Remarks on this clone: The read finishes 3 residues shy of the CDR3 end, and the germline J gene is used to complete it. The chain employs TRBV29-1 and TRBJ1-2, with D uncertain. The germline V gene encodes CDR1 SQVTM and CDR2 ANQGSEA. With 4 bases removed from V and 2 bases from J, the gap between germline ends came to 17 bases. This CDR3 spans 15 amino acids. CDR3 DNA, as far as it was read: TGCAGCGTTGCCAGAGAGACATTTTCCAACTATGGC. Translating it yields CSVARETFSNYG. The entire CDR3 protein reads CSVARETFSNYGYTF.

In regard to this clone: The read ends 3 residues before the CDR3 terminus; that terminus is restored from the germline J gene. The J gene is TRBJ2-3, the V gene TRBV7-6; a possible D gene is TRBD1 (5 bases). The CDR3 totals 15 residues. Germline-derived CDR1 and CDR2 are SGHVS and FNYEAQ. This CDR3 is CASSPVVRGQETQYF. CDR3 DNA, as far as it was read: TGTGCCAGCAGCCCCGTTGTAAGGGGCCAAGAGACG.

Regarding this clone: The read ends 3 residues shy of where the CDR3 ends; the end is completed using the germline J gene. J is TRBJ2-7 and V is TRBV7-9; 8 bases align to TRBD1. CDR1 is SEHNR and CDR2 is FQNEAQ in the germline V gene (reference sequence). V trimming: 4 bases; J trimming: 3 bases; junction bases outside the gene matches: 5. CDR3 length: 14 amino acids. The CDR3 sequence: CASSSPGQDYEQYF. CDR3 DNA (partial): TGTGCCAGCAGCTCGCCGGGACAGGACTACGAG.

Comment on this clone: The read ends 3 residues early relative to the CDR3; the germline J gene fills the gap. This sequence joins TRBV18 and TRBJ1-2; no definite D call. The CDR3 is made up of 13 amino acids. Germline V gene data show CDR1 as KGHSH and CDR2 as LQKENI. CDR3 DNA (partial): TGTGCCAGCTCACCCCCCCCGGGGTACGAC. This codes for CASSPPPGYD. The entire CDR3 sequence reads CASSPPPGYDYTF.

With regard to this clone: The read terminates 3 residues before the CDR3 end, so the remaining end is supplied by the germline J gene. V gene TRBV5-4 combines with J gene TRBJ1-2; the match to TRBD1 covers 9 bases. The CDR3 runs 14 residues. V lost 4 bases, J lost 3 bases, and 4 bases stayed unmatched. CDR1 and CDR2 (germline): SGHNT, YYREEE (reference sequence). The CDR3 bases that were read are TGTGCCAGCAGCATCGGACAGGGGTACTATGGC. Protein sequence: CASSIGQGYYG. The full CDR3 sequence reads CASSIGQGYYGYTF.

Notes on this clone: The sequence runs out 3 residues before the end of the CDR3; the remainder is reconstructed from the germline J gene. This rearrangement joins TRBV19 to TRBJ2-2; D possibly corresponds to TRBD2 (5 bases). The CDR3 spans 14 residues. Germline V CDR1 and CDR2: LNHDA, SQIVND (reference sequence). The CDR3: CASSMEATNEKLFF. Partial CDR3 DNA: TGTGCCAGTAGTATGGAGGCAACTAATGAAAAG.

The part of the CDR3 DNA that was read is TGTGCCAGTAGTACCTCGACAGGGTTCACTGAA. Translated, it gives CASSTSTGFTE. The complete CDR3 protein is CASSTSTGFTEAFF. This rearrangement joins TRBV19 to TRBJ1-1, with 7 bases identical to TRBD1. The CDR3 extends 3 residues past the end of the read, so its final part is completed from the germline J gene. This CDR3 is 14 amino acids long. CDR1 and CDR2 (germline): LNHDA, SQIVND (reference sequence). After removal of 4 bases from V and 4 bases from J, the junction contained 6 bases not matched to a gene. Full variable domain (rest looked up from reference TRBV19 and TRBJ1-1): DGGITQSPKYLFRKEGQNVTLSCEQNLNHDAMYWYRQDPGQGLRLIYYSQIVNDFQKGDIAEGYSVSREKKESFPLTVTSAQKNPTAFYLCASSTSTGFTEAFFGQGTRLTVV.

Worth noting for this clone: The sequenced fragment ends 3 residues before the CDR3 boundary, so the rest is inferred from the germline J gene. The chain has TRBV12-3 or TRBV12-4 and TRBJ2-5; D not certain. The CDR3 covers 13 residues. Trimming took 1 base from V and 2 from J, leaving 5 bases between them. CDR3 DNA, as far as it was read: TGTGCCAGCAGTTTAGGCCGGCAAGAGACC. Translation: CASSLGRQET. The CDR3 as a whole reads CASSLGRQETQYF.

CDR3 DNA (partial): TGTGCCAGCAGTTACAGACTAGAGGGTAATGAG. Encoded protein: CASSYRLEGNE. The entire CDR3 reads CASSYRLEGNEQFF. This rearrangement joins TRBV6-2 or TRBV6-3 to TRBJ2-1, with TRBD2 as a possible D gene (6 bases). The read ends 3 residues before the CDR3 terminus; that terminus is restored from the germline J gene. Germline V CDR1 and CDR2: MNHEY, SVGEGT. This CDR3 contains 14 residues. Trimming took off 2 bases at V and 7 bases at J, with 12 bases between the two ends.

A word on this clone: The read comes to an end 3 residues before the CDR3 does, leaving the germline J gene to fill in the end. The chain links TRBV7-2 to TRBJ2-2; maybe TRBD1 (6 bases). The germline V gene has CDR1 SGHTA and CDR2 FQGNSA. V was clipped by 6 bases and J by 7 bases, with 18 bases between them. The length of the CDR3 is 15 residues. Incomplete CDR3 DNA: TGTGCCAGCAGTTCAACACCCGCGGACAGCGGGGAG. Translation gives CASSSTPADSGE. The full CDR3 sequence reads CASSSTPADSGELFF.

As regards this clone: Read coverage stops 3 residues before the CDR3 terminus; the germline J gene supplies the remainder. The chain couples TRBV7-2 to TRBJ1-2, with D perhaps TRBD1 (5 bases). Germline V gives CDR1 SGHTA, CDR2 FQGNSA. The CDR3 length is 13 residues. CDR3 bases read: TGTGCCAGCAGCTTACCAGACAGTAATGAC. Translation gives CASSLPDSND. The whole CDR3 sequence reads CASSLPDSNDYTF.

About this clone: The read ends 3 residues before the CDR3 terminus; that terminus is restored from the germline J gene. This chain connects TRBV20-1 to TRBJ2-3; maybe TRBD2 (6 bases). Germline CDR1 is DFQATT and CDR2 is SNEGSKA (reference sequence). The CDR3 sequence is 17 residues long. Trimming shortened V by 0 bases and J by 3 bases, and 19 bases separated the two germline ends. Incomplete CDR3 DNA: TGCAGTGCTAGAGATTTTGTCCACGGGGGTAGGACAGATACG. Translation: CSARDFVHGGRTDT. The CDR3 as a whole reads CSARDFVHGGRTDTQYF.

Note on this clone: Read sequence stops 3 residues before the CDR3 end, and the germline J gene provides the missing end. V gene TRBV6-2 or TRBV6-3 combines with J gene TRBJ2-1, with TRBD2 identical over 9 bases. V shed 6 bases, J shed 4 bases, and the junction held 7 bases outside the gene matches. Germline loops: CDR1 MNHEY, CDR2 SVGEGT. The CDR3 loop spans 15 amino acids. The CDR3 reads CASRLAGSLYNEQFF. CDR3 DNA, as far as it was read: TGTGCCAGCAGGCTAGCGGGGTCCCTTTACAATGAG.

The CDR3 region is CASKKAVSSYEQYF. Partial CDR3 DNA: TGTGCCAGCAAGAAAGCGGTAAGCTCCTACGAG. The J gene is TRBJ2-7, the V gene TRBV2; possible D gene TRBD2, 5 bases. Read sequence stops 3 residues before the CDR3 end, and the germline J gene provides the missing end. The CDR3 covers 14 residues. CDR1 is SNHLY, CDR2 FYNNEI, per germline. Trimming took off 7 bases at V and 0 bases at J, with 13 bases between the two ends.

CDR3 sequence reads: CASSDSWRGKLFF. Partial CDR3 DNA: TGTGCCAGCAGCGACAGTTGGAGGGGAAAG. The chain joins TRBV11-2 to TRBJ2-2, with D possibly being TRBD2 (6 bases). The CDR3 is cut off 3 residues early in the read; its end comes from the germline J gene. Germline V gene sequence: CDR1 SGHAT, CDR2 FQNNGV. The CDR3 extends over 13 amino acids.

Note on this clone: The sequence runs out 3 residues before the end of the CDR3; the remainder is reconstructed from the germline J gene. The gene calls are TRBV20-1 and TRBJ2-7; 7 bases fit TRBD1. Germline V lookup: CDR1 DFQATT, CDR2 SNEGSKA (reference sequence). The CDR3 has 13 amino acids. J lost 3 bases, V lost 5 bases, and 7 bases had no gene match. The CDR3 bases that were read are TGCAGTGCTCTTCCGGGACAGAACTACGAG. This gives the protein CSALPGQNYE. Given in full, the CDR3 is CSALPGQNYEQYF.

With respect to this clone: Compared with germline, one end of the junction differs, possibly owing to a read error. From the germline J gene comes the end of the CDR3, since the read stops 3 residues before it. V and J are TRBV7-8 and TRBJ2-1; 12 bases line up with TRBD2. The CDR3 loop spans 16 amino acids. Looked up from germline, CDR1 is SGHVS and CDR2 is FQNEAQ. The covered CDR3 bases are TGTGCCAGCAGCCTAGCTAGCGGGGGGGCCAGCAATGAG. It codes for CASSLASGGASNE. The CDR3 reads in full as CASSLASGGASNEQFF.

Concerning this clone itself: The read falls 3 residues short of the CDR3 end, and the missing part is taken from the germline J gene. The chain links TRBV11-3 to TRBJ2-5; a possible D gene is TRBD1 (6 bases). CDR1 and CDR2 (germline): SGHNT, YENEEA. CDR3 length equals 14 residues. Trimming took 4 bases from V and 7 from J, leaving 16 bases between them. CDR3 bases read: TGTGCCAGCAGCTCTCACAGGGCCACAGGGACC. Protein product: CASSSHRATGT. The whole CDR3 reads CASSSHRATGTQYF.

For this clone: The DNA ends 3 residues before the CDR3 does, and the rest of the CDR3 is filled in from the germline J gene. The V call is TRBV5-4, the J call TRBJ1-2; 7 bases map to TRBD1. CDR1 is SGHNT and CDR2 is YYREEE in the germline V gene (reference sequence). The CDR3 is 12 amino acids. Trimming cost V 4 bases and J 6 bases; bases outside gene matches: 3. CDR3 protein: CASSVQGNGYTF. CDR3 bases read: TGTGCCAGCAGCGTACAGGGGAATGGC. Supplemented by reference TRBV5-4 and TRBJ1-2, the full variable domain reads ETGVTQSPTHLIKTRGQQVTLRCSSQSGHNTVSWYQQALGQGPQFIFQYYREEENGRGNFPPRFSGLQFPNYSSELNVNALELDDSALYLCASSVQGNGYTFGSGTRLTVV.

Worth noting for this clone: The CDR3 end is not reached by the read, which stops 3 residues before it; the germline J gene fills it in. The chain carries TRBV20-1 and TRBJ2-5; 7 positions match TRBD2. Per germline, CDR1 DFQATT and CDR2 SNEGSKA (reference sequence). The V gene end was trimmed by 1 base and the J gene end by 3 bases; junction bases not matched to a gene: 2. This CDR3 has 13 amino acids. CDR3 bases read: TGCAGTGCTAGAGGTCTAGCGGAAGAGACC. This translates into CSARGLAEET. The full-length CDR3 reads as CSARGLAEETQYF.

To note about this clone: The sequenced fragment ends 3 residues before the CDR3 boundary, so the rest is inferred from the germline J gene. This chain links TRBV20-1 with TRBJ2-3, with a tentative D call TRBD1 (8 bases). Germline CDR1 is DFQATT and CDR2 is SNEGSKA (reference sequence). CDR3 length equals 14 residues. V was pared by 5 bases and J by 3 bases, with 15 bases between. This chain's CDR3 is CSAPGQGGTDTQYF. The sequenced part of the CDR3 DNA is TGCAGTGCTCCAGGACAGGGAGGGACAGATACG.

Comments on this clone: The read terminates 3 residues ahead of where the CDR3 ends, so the germline J gene completes it. The rearrangement links TRBV5-1 to TRBJ2-2; TRBD1 matches at 8 bases. With V trimmed by 4 bases and J by 4 bases, 6 bases remained unmatched. Germline V lookup: CDR1 SGHRS, CDR2 YFSETQ. This CDR3 comprises 15 residues. The CDR3 here is CASSVGQEGTGELFF. The CDR3 bases that were read are TGCGCCAGCAGCGTGGGACAGGAAGGCACCGGGGAG.

About this clone itself: One end of the junction fails to match germline, which may point to a read error. Sequencing ends 3 residues short of the CDR3 end; the germline J gene provides the rest. J is TRBJ1-5 and V is TRBV4-2; D uncertain. CDR1 and CDR2 from the germline V gene are LGHNA and YNFKEQ. This CDR3 spans 13 amino acids. CDR3 protein: CASSLTDNQPQHF. Partial CDR3 DNA: TGCGCCAGCAGCCTAACAGATAATCAGCCC.

CDR3 DNA (partial): TGTGCCATCAGATGGACTAGCGGGCAACTCACAGATACG. Translating gives CAIRWTSGQLTDT. The full CDR3 protein reads CAIRWTSGQLTDTQYF. The genes are TRBV10-3 and TRBJ2-3, with 11 bases matching TRBD2. The read halts 3 residues ahead of the CDR3 end, with the missing end drawn from the germline J gene. Germline CDR1 and CDR2: ENHRY and SYGVKD. J was trimmed by 2 bases and V by 6 bases; bases with no gene match: 7. The CDR3 spans 16 residues.

Note on this clone: The CDR3 extends 3 residues past the end of the read, so its final part is completed from the germline J gene. The rearrangement uses TRBV11-3 and TRBJ1-2; maybe TRBD1 (6 bases). The CDR3 is made up of 13 amino acids. Germline V gives CDR1 SGHNT, CDR2 YENEEA. The CDR3 sequence: CASSSRGFRGYTF. CDR3 bases read: TGTGCCAGCAGCTCCAGGGGATTCCGCGGC.

Turning to this clone: The missing CDR3 end, 3 residues past where the read stops, is filled in from the germline J gene. The V call is TRBV18, the J call TRBJ1-2; TRBD1 agrees at 10 bases. Germline-derived CDR1 and CDR2 are KGHSH and LQKENI. CDR3 length equals 15 residues. The chain's CDR3 is CASSIGQGVRDEYTF. Partial CDR3 DNA: TGTGCCAGCTCAATCGGACAGGGGGTGAGGGATGAA.

A remark on this clone: The missing CDR3 end, 3 residues past where the read stops, is filled in from the germline J gene. This chain connects TRBV7-3 to TRBJ1-2, with D perhaps TRBD1 (5 bases). Between the trimmed V and J ends, which lost 4 bases and 3 bases, there was a span of 9 bases. The CDR3 is made up of 13 amino acids. CDR1 is SGHTA and CDR2 is FQGTGA in the germline V gene. The part of the CDR3 DNA that was read is TGTGCCAGCAGCTACAGGAGTGACTATGGC. It yields the protein CASSYRSDYG. From start to end, the CDR3 is CASSYRSDYGYTF.

On this clone: Read coverage stops 3 residues before the CDR3 terminus; the germline J gene supplies the remainder. This chain joins TRBV7-2 and TRBJ1-2; tentative D call: TRBD1 (5 bases). Germline values: CDR1 SGHTA, CDR2 FQGNSA. The CDR3 contains 13 residues. The CDR3 is CASSLRGVDGYTF. The covered CDR3 bases are TGTGCCAGCAGCTTAAGAGGGGTGGACGGC.

As regards this clone: The CDR3 is cut off 3 residues early in the read; its end comes from the germline J gene. This chain links TRBV20-1 with TRBJ2-2, with 15 positions matching TRBD2. The V gene's germline CDR1 is DFQATT and CDR2 SNEGSKA (reference sequence). The CDR3 is 19 residues long. V shed 3 bases, J shed 3 bases, and the junction held 11 bases outside the gene matches. Incomplete CDR3 DNA: TGCAGTGCTAGGGTCCCCGGACTAGCGGGAGGGGGCCACACCGGGGAG. It codes for CSARVPGLAGGGHTGE. The entire CDR3 protein reads CSARVPGLAGGGHTGELFF.

Concerning this clone itself: With the read ending 3 residues before the CDR3 end, the germline J gene is used to fill in that end. This chain joins TRBV7-2 and TRBJ1-2, with 10 positions matching TRBD1. This CDR3 is built from 15 residues. Germline CDR1 and CDR2: SGHTA and FQGNSA. The part of the CDR3 DNA that was read is TGTGCCAGCAGCTCTCGACAGGGGGCGGGAGATACC. Protein product: CASSSRQGAGDT. The CDR3 in full is CASSSRQGAGDTYTF.

A note on this clone: The read terminates 3 residues ahead of where the CDR3 ends, so the germline J gene completes it. This chain joins TRBV5-6 and TRBJ2-7; 10 bases are a match to TRBD2. Germline V gene lookup returns CDR1 SGHDT and CDR2 YYEEEE. The CDR3 is made up of 15 amino acids. The V gene end was trimmed by 3 bases and the J gene end by 6 bases; junction bases not matched to a gene: 9. The covered CDR3 bases are TGTGCCAGCAGCTGGATAGCGGGAGGATGGGCCGAG. Translating gives CASSWIAGGWAE. The entire CDR3 sequence reads CASSWIAGGWAEQYF.

As for this clone: The CDR3 goes on 3 residues after the read ends, and that part is filled in from the germline J gene. This sequence joins TRBV20-1 and TRBJ1-5, with a tentative D call TRBD1 (5 bases). The length of the CDR3 is 16 residues. Trimming removed 3 bases at V and 3 bases at J, with 18 bases between. CDR1 is DFQATT and CDR2 is SNEGSKA in the germline V gene (reference sequence). CDR3 protein: CSASGSQGYLNQPQHF. Incomplete CDR3 DNA: TGCAGTGCTAGTGGTTCGCAGGGTTATCTCAATCAGCCC.